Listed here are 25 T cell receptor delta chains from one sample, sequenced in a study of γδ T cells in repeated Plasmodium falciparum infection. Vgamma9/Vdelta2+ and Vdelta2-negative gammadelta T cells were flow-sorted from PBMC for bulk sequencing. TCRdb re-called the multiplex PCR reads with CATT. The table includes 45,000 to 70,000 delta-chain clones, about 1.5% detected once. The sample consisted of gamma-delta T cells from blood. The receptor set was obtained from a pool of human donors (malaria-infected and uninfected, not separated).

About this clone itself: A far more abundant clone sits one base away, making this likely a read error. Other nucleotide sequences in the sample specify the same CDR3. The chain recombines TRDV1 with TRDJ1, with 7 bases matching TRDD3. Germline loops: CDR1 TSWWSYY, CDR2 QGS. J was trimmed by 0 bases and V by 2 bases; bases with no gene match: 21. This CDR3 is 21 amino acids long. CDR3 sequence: CALGEFFRGDNGGLYTDKLIF. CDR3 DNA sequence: TGTGCTCTTGGGGAATTTTTTCGTGGTGATAATGGGGGACTGTACACCGATAAACTCATCTTT.

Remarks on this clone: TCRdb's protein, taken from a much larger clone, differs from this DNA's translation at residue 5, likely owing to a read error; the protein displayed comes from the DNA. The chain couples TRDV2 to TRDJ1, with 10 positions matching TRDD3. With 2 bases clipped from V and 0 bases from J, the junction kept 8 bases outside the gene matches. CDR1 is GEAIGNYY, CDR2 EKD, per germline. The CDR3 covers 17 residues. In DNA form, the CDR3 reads TGTGCCTGTGACAAGTACTGGGGGATTCCGTACACCGATAAACTCATCTTT. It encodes CACDKYWGIPYTDKLIF.

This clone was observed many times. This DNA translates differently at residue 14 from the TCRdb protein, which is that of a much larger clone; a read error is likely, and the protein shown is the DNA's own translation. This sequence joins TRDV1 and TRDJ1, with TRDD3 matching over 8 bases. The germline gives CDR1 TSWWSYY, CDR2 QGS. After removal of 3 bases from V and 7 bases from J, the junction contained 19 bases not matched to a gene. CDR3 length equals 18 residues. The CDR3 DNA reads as TGTGCTCTTGGGGACCCCCTCGGTTCTTTACTGGGGGCCTGTAAACTCATCTTT. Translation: CALGDPLGSLLGACKLIF.

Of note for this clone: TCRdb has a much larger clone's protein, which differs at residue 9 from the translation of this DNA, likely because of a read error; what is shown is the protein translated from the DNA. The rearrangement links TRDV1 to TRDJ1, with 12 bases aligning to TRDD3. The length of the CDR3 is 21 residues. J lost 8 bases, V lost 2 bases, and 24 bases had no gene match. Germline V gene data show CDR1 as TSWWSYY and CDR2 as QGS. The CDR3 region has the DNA TGTGCTCTTGGGGAAACCTTAAAACTCACGGGGTACTGGGGGATACTGGGGAAACTCATCTTT. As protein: CALGETLKLTGYWGILGKLIF.

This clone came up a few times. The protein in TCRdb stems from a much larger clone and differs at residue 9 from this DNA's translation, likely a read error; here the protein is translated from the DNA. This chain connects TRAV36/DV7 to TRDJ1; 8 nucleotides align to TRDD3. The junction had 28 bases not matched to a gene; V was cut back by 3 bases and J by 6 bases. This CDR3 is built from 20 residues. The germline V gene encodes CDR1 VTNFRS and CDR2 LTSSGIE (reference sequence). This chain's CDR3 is CAVARWDSCGATGGRNKLIF. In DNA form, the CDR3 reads TGTGCTGTGGCTCGCTGGGATTCCTGCGGGGCTACTGGGGGTCGAAATAAACTCATCTTT.

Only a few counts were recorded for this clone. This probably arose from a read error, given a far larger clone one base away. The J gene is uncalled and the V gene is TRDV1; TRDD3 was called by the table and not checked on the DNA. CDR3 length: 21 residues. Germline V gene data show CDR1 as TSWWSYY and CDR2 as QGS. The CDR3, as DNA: TGTGCTCTTGGGGAGGTATTCCTACCCTCAACGCTGGGGATCAATAGCGATAAGCTCATCTTT. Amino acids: CALGEVFLPSTLGINSDKLIF.

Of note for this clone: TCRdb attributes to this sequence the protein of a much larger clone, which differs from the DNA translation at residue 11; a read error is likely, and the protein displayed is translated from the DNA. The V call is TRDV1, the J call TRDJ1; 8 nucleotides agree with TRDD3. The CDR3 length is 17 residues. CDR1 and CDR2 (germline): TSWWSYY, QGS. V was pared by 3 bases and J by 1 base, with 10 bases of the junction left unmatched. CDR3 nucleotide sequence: TGTGCTCTTGGGGAGGCGGGGTGGGGGATCCGCACCGATAAACTCATCTTT. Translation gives CALGEAGWGIRTDKLIF.

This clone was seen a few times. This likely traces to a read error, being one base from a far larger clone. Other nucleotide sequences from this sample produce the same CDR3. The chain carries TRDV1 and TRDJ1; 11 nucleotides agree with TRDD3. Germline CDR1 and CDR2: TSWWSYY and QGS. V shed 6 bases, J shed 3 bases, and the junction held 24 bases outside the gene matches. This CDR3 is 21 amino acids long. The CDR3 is CALGEFPFLHLGDTIADKLIF. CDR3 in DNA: TGTGCTCTTGGTGAATTCCCGTTCCTCCATCTGGGGGATACCATTGCCGATAAACTCATCTTT.

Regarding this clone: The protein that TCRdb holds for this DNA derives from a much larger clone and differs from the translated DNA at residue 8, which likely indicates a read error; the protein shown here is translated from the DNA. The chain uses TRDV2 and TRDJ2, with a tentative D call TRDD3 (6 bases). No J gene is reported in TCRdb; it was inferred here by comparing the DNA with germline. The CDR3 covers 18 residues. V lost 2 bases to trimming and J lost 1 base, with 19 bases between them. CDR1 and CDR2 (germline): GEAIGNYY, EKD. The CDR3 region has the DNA TGTGCCTGTGACAGAATGGGGGGTCCTCACCTTTTGACAGCACAACTCTTCTTT. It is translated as CACDRMGGPHLLTAQLFF.

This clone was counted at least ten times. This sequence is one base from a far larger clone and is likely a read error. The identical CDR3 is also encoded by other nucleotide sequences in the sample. CDR3 DNA: TGTGCTCTTGGGGAACTGGAGTCACGGGACTACACCGATAAACTCATCTTT. Amino acid sequence: CALGELESRDYTDKLIF. V gene TRDV1 combines with J gene TRDJ1; D is ambiguous. Germline V CDR1 and CDR2: TSWWSYY, QGS. Trimming cost V 0 bases and J 0 bases, with 14 bases left between them. The CDR3 is 17 amino acids.

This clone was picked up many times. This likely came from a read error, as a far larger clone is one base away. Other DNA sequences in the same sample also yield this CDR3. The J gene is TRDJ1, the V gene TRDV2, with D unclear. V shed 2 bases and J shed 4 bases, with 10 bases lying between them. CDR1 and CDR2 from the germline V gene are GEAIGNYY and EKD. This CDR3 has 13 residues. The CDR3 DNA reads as TGTGCCTGTGACAGCGTAGGAGTCGATAAACTCATCTTT. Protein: CACDSVGVDKLIF.

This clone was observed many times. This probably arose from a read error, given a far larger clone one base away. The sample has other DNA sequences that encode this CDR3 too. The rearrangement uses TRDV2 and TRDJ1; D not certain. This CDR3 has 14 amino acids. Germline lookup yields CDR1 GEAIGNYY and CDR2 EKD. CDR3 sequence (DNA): TGTGCCTGTGTCCCAGGTACTGAGGCCCTAAAACTCATTTTT. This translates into CACVPGTEALKLIF.

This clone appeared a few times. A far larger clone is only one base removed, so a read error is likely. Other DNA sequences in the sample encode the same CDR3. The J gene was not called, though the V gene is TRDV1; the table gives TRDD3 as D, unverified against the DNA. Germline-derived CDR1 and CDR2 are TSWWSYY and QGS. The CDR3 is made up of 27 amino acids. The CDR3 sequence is CALGEIWGASYPQYWGIHRCDTDKLIF. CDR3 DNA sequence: TGTGCTCTTGGGGAAATTTGGGGTGCGTCCTACCCCCAGTACTGGGGGATACATCGTTGTGACACCGATAAGCTCATCTTT.

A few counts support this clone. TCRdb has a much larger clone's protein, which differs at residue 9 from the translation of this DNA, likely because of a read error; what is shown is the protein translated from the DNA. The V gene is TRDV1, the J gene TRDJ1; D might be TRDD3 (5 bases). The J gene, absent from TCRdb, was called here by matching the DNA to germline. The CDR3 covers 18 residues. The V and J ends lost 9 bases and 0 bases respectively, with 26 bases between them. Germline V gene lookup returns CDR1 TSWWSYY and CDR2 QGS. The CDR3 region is CALKKGGPSRPYTDKLIF. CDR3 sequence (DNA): TGTGCTCTCAAAAAAGGGGGCCCCTCACGTCCGTACACCGATAAACTCATCTTT.

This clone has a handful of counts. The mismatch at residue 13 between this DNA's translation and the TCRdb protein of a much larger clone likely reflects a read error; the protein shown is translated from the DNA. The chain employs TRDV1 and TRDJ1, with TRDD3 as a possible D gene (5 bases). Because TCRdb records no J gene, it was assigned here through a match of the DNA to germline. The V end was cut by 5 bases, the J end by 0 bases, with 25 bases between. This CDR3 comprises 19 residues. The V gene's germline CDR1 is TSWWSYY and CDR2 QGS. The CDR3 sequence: CALGNWSRVLEGDTDKLIF. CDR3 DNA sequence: TGTGCTCTTGGGAACTGGAGCCGCGTACTGGAGGGGGACACCGATAAACTCATCTTT.

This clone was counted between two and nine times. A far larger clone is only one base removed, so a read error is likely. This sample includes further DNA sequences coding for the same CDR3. The CDR3 nucleotides read TGTGCTCTTGGGATTCTTCTAGGGGCCTTTCCTAGAACTGGGGGATTTGGAAGCACCGATAAACTCATCTTT. Translating it yields CALGILLGAFPRTGGFGSTDKLIF. This chain uses TRDV1 with TRDJ1; 10 bases match TRDD3. CDR1 is TSWWSYY, CDR2 QGS, per germline. The V gene end was trimmed by 5 bases and the J gene end by 1 base; junction bases not matched to a gene: 31. The CDR3 is made up of 24 amino acids.

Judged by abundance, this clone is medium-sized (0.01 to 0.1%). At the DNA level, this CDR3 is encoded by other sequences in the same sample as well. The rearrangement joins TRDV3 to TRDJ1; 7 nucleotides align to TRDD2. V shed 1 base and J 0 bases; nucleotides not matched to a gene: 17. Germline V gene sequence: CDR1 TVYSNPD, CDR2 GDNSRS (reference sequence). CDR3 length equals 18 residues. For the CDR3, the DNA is TGTGCCTTTAACAGGGTACCTTCCTTAATTTCATACACCGATAAACTCATCTTT. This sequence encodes CAFNRVPSLISYTDKLIF.

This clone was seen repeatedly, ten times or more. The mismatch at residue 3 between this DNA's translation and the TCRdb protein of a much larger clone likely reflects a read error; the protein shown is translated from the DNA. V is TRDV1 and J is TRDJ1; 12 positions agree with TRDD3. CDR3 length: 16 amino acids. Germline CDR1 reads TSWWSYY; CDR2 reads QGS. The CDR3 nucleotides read TGTGCTCCTGGGAATAACTGGGGGATACACGTCGATAAACTCATCTTT. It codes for CAPGNNWGIHVDKLIF.

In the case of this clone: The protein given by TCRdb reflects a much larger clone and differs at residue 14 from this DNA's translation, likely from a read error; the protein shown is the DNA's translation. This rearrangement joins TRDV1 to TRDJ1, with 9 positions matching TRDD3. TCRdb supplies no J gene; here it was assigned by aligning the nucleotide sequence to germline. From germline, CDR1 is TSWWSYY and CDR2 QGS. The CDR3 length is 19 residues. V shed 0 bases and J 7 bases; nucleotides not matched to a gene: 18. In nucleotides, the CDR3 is TGTGCTCTTGGGGAACTCCATATACGTAGTACTGGGGGAGGATGTAAACTCATCTTT. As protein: CALGELHIRSTGGGCKLIF.

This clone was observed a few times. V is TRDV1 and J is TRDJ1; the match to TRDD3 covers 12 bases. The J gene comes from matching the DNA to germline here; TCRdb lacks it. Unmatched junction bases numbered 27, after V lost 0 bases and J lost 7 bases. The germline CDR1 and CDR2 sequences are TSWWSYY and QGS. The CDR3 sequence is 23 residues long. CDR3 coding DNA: TGTGCTCTTGGGGAACTTCCCCCCAGGCTTGCCCTCTTTGACTGGGGGATACTCCTTAAACTCATCTTT. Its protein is CALGELPPRLALFDWGILLKLIF.

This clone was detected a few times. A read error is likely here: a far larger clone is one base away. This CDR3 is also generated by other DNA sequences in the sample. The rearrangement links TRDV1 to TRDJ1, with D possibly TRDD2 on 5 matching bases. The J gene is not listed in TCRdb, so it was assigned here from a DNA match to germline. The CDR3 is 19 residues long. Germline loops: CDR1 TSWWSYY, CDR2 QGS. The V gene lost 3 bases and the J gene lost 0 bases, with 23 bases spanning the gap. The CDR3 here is CALGDRLPSQGVYTDKLIF. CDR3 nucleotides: TGTGCTCTTGGGGACCGTTTACCTTCTCAAGGGGTCTACACCGATAAACTCATCTTT.

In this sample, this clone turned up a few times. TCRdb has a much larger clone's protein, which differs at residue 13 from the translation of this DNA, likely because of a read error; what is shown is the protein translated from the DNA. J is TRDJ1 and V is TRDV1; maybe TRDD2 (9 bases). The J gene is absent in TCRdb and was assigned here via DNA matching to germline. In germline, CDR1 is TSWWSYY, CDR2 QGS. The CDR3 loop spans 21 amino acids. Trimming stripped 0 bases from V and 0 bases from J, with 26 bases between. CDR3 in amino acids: CALGELLPTLLGGTHTDKLIF. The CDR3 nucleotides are TGTGCTCTTGGGGAACTCCTTCCTACTTTACTGGGGGGTACGCACACCGATAAACTCATCTTT.

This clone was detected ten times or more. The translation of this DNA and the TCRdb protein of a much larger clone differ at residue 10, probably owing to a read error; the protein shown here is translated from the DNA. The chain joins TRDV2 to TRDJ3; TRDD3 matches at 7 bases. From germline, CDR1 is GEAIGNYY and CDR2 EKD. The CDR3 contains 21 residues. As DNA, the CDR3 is TGTGCCCGTGACAAGAGGAGCTGGGGGCTCCTTAAGACCTGGGACACCCGACAGATGTTTTTC. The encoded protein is CARDKRSWGLLKTWDTRQMFF.

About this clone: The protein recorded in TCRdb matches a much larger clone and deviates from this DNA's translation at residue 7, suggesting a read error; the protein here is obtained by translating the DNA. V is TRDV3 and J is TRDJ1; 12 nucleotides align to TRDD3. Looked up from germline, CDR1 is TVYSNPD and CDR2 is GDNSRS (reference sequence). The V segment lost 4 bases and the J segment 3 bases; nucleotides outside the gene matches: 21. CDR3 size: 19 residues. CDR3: CASCKRRGWGIRGSDKLIF. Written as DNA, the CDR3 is TGTGCCTCATGTAAGCGGAGGGGCTGGGGGATACGTGGCTCCGATAAACTCATCTTT.

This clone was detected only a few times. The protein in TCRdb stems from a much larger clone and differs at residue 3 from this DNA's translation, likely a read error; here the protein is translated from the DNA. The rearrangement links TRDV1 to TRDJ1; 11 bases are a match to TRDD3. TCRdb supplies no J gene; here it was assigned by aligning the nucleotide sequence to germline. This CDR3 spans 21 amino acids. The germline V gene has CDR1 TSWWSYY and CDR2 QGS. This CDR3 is CAPGEIVSLVLGDSPTDKLIF. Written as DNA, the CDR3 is TGTGCTCCTGGGGAAATAGTGTCCCTCGTACTGGGGGATAGCCCCACCGATAAACTCATCTTT.